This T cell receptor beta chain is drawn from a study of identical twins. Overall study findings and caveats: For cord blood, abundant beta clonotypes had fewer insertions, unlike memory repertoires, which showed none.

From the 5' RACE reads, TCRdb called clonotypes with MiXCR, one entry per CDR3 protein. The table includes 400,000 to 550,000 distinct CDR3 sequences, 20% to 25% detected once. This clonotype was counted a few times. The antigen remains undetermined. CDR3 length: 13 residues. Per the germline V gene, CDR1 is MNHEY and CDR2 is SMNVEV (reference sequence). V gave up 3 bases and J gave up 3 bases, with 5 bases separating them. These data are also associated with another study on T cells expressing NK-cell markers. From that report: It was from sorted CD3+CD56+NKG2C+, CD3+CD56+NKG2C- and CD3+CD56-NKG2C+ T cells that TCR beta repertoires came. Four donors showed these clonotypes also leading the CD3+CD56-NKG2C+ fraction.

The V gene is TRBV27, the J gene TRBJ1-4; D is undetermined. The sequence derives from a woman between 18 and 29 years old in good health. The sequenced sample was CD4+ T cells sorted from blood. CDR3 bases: TGTGCCAGCAGTTTCTTGGCTAATGAAAAACTGTTTTTT. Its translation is CASSFLANEKLFF.